This T cell receptor beta chain was profiled in a study of T cells in Graves' hyperthyroidism and ophthalmopathy. V lost 1 base and J lost 2, with 15 bases in between. The germline CDR1 and CDR2 sequences are DFQATT and SNEGSKA (reference sequence). The CDR3 has 15 residues. The investigators amplified TCR beta CDR3 regions from RNA transcripts. Carried out on the TCR CDR3, a first-round RT-PCR used the HTBI primer set. TCRdb recomputed calls from the multiplex PCR reads with MiXCR, one row per CDR3 protein. This table holds 300,000 to 450,000 distinct CDR3 sequences, around 15% found once. This clonotype was observed many times.

Sequenced input: blood. The V gene is TRBV20-1, the J gene TRBJ2-7, with D perhaps assigned TRBD1 or TRBD2 (6 bases each). The TCR sequence derives from a woman under 40 with Graves' ophthalmopathy. The CDR3 is CSARGRDTPPYEQYF. CDR3 in DNA: TGCAGTGCTAGAGGGCGGGACACACCACCCTACGAGCAGTACTTC.